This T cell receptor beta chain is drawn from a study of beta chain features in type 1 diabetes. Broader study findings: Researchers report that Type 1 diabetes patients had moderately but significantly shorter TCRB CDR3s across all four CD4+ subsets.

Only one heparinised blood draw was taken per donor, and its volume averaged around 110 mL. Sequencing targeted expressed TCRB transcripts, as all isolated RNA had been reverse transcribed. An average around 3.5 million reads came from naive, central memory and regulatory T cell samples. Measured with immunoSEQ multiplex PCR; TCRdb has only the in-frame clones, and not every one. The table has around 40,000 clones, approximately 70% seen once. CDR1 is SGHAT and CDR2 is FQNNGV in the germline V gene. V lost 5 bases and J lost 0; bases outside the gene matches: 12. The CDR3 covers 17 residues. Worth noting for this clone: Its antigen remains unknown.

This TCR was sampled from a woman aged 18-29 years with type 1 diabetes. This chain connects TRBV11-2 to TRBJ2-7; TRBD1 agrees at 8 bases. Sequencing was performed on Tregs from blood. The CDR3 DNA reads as TGTGCCAGCAGCCGAGTCTCGACAGGGGAAGGCTCCTACGAGCAGTACTTC. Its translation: CASSRVSTGEGSYEQYF.